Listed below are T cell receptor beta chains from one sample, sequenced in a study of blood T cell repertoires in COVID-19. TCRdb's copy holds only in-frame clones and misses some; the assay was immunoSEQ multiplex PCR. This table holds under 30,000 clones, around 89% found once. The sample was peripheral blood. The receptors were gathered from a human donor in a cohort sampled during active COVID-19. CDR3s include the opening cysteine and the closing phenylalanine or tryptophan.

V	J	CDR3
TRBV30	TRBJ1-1	CAWRPIPGNTEAFF
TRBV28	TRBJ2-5	CASSSADRDQETQYF
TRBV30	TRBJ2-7	CAWSGGLASTYEQYF
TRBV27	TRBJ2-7	CASSLQGDYEQYF
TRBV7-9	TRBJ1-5	CASSPSGGGNQPQHF
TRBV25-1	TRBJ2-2	CASTGTGELFF
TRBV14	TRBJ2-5	CASSPGLAGAETQYF
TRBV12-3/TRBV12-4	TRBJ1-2	CASSVQGFGYTF
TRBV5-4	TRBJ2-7	CASSRGGAEQYF
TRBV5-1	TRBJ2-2	CASSLRPSGANTGELFF
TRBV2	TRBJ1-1	CASSGSGVRTEAFF
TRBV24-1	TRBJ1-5	CATSEQGDQPQHF
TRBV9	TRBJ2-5	CASSVGSGGNQETQYF
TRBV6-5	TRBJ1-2	CASSRDSQYGYTF
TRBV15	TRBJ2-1	CATSRSAWTGYNEQFF
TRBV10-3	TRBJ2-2	CAISRTGTNTGELFF
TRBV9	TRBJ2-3	CASSVGDSGITDTQYF
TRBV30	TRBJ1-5	CAWSVPGRGNQPQHF
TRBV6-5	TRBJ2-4	CASKRQGDSSVIQYF
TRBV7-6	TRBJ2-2	CASSSGLAGEAGELFF
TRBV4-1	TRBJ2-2	CASSGTGQTSGELFF
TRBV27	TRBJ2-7	CASSYLAGGRREQYF
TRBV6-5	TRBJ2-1	CASRGLTNEQFF
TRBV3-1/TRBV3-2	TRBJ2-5	CASSQGGRETQYF
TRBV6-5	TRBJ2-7	CASSSSGTGAYEQYF
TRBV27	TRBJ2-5	CASSLYPGGRETQYF
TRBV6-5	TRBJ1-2	CASRGAGNYGYTF
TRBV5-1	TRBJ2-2	CASSTSGQGATGELFF
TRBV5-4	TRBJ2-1	CASSPAGVFEGEQFF
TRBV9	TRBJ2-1	CASSVVNGGFYNEQFF
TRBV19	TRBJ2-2	CASSNPETGARNTGELFF
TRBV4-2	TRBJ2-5	CASSQGELAAETQYF
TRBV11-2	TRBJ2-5	CASSRSGQETQYF
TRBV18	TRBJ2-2	CASSLQPGQASAGELFF
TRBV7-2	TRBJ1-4	CASSYGLATNEKLFF
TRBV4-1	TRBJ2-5	CASSQKTSGKETQYF
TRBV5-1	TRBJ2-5	CASSPGTSGFQETQYF
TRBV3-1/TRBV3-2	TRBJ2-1	CASSRRDTSYNEQFF
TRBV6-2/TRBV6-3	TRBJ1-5	CASSRQGGALRNQPQHF
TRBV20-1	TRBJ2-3	CSASSRVYTDTQYF
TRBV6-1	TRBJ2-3	CASSAKRGATELLTDTQYF
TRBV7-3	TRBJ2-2	CASRPGTGTGELFF
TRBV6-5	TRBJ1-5	CASSFRQGSNQPQHF
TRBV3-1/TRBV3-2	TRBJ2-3	CASSQVMTMSTDTQYF
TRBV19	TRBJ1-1	CASRRTSEAFF
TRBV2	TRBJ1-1	CASSGTGKKRGRTEAFF
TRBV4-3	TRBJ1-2	CASSQDRGTGYGYTF
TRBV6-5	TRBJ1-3	CASSYSAGQVGNTIYF
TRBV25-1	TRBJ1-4	CASSEIWPWGVDEKLFF
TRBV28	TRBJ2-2	CASSRDFYGELFF
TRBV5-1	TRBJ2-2	CASSLGAPVNTGELFF
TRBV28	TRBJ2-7	CASTPRGGVSYEQYF
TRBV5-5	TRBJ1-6	CASSPQGYNSPLHF